The 10 T cell receptor beta chains below all came from one sample that was sequenced in a study of glioma-infiltrating T cells. TCR alpha and beta CDR3 regions were amplified from RNA using iRepertoire nested multiplex PCR. MiXCR, run by TCRdb on the multiplex PCR reads, gives a single entry per CDR3 protein. The sample includes around 180,000 distinct CDR3 sequences, under 55% seen only once; the top ten take 4% to 6.5%. Sequencing used glioma tissue, nonneoplastic brain tissue, or PBMCs (not recorded which). The source is a human donor with low-grade glioma or glioblastoma, undergoing nonglioma brain surgery, or in good health (not recorded which).

This clonotype was recorded a few times. This chain joins TRBV28 and TRBJ2-5; D is perhaps TRBD2 (6 bases). V was trimmed by 6 bases and J by 3 bases, leaving 17 bases between them. This CDR3 is built from 15 residues. The germline CDR1 and CDR2 sequences are MDHEN and SYDVKM. Written as DNA, the CDR3 is TGTGCCAGCAGCAGAAAGCTAGCGATCAAAGAGACCCAGTACTTC. Translated: CASSRKLAIKETQYF.

This clonotype was counted ten times or more. The rearrangement joins TRBV6-1 to TRBJ1-1; D not certain. The CDR3 is 14 amino acids. Germline CDR1 and CDR2: MNHNS and SASEGT. V was shortened by 6 bases and J by 7 bases, with 18 bases between the two germline ends. DNA of the CDR3: TGTGCCAGCAGGGGAACTGCCCTAGGCGGTGAAGCTTTCTTT. Translating it yields CASRGTALGGEAFF.

This clonotype turned up a few times. The V gene is TRBV19, the J gene TRBJ1-5; D is uncertain. The CDR3 has 14 residues. The V end lost 5 bases, the J end lost 4 bases, and 12 bases lay between the germline ends. Germline V lookup: CDR1 LNHDA, CDR2 SQIVND (reference sequence). CDR3 loop: CASSLREANQPQHF. The CDR3 DNA reads as TGTGCCAGTAGTTTACGAGAAGCAAATCAGCCCCAGCATTTT.

This clonotype was seen repeatedly, ten times or more. CDR3 loop: CASSLGLAGGGTQYF. The CDR3 region has the DNA TGTGCCAGCAGCCTAGGACTAGCGGGAGGTGGTACGCAGTATTTT. The chain recombines TRBV3-1 with TRBJ2-3; TRBD2 matches at 14 bases. Germline V gives CDR1 LGHDT, CDR2 YNNKEL (reference sequence). V lost 4 bases to trimming and J lost 8 bases; unmatched junction nucleotides: 5. The CDR3 has 15 amino acids.

As to this clonotype: At one of its ends the junction is not consistent with the germline gene, which may arise from a read error. V and J are TRBV28 and TRBJ2-3; unclear D gene. CDR1 and CDR2 (germline): MDHEN, SYDVKM. The CDR3 extends over 10 amino acids. Here the CDR3 DNA reads TGTGCCAGAAGTCGGGTTACGCAGTGTTTT. It is translated as CARSRVTQCF.

As regards this clonotype: Relative to the germline gene, one junction end is altered; a read error may explain this. This chain joins TRBV27 and TRBJ2-1; tentatively, D is TRBD1 (5 bases). The germline V gene encodes CDR1 MNHEY and CDR2 SMNVEV (reference sequence). This CDR3 is built from 17 residues. Here the CDR3 reads CASSFNGGAGPYNEQLF. The CDR3 DNA reads TGTGCCAGCAGTTTTAACGGTGGGGCAGGCCCATACAATGAGCAGCTCTTC.

The J gene is TRBJ1-6, the V gene TRBV19, with a possible D match to TRBD1 (5 bases). Looked up from germline, CDR1 is LNHDA and CDR2 is SQIVND (reference sequence). V lost 7 bases and J 9 bases, leaving 16 bases between the germline ends. The CDR3 spans 14 residues. The CDR3 spells CASNVRAGSSPLHF. CDR3 sequence (DNA): TGTGCCAGTAATGTGAGGGCAGGGAGTTCACCCCTCCACTTT.

On this clonotype itself: This may stem from a read error, because a much larger clone lies one nucleotide away. This chain joins TRBV7-2 and TRBJ1-1, with no clear D. The germline CDR1 and CDR2 sequences are SGHTA and FQGNSA. Trimming took 2 bases from V and 7 from J, leaving 14 bases between them. This CDR3 is 14 amino acids long. The CDR3 spells CASSLRAPSGEAFF. Here the CDR3 DNA reads TGTGCCAGCAGCTTAAGGGCCCCTTCGGGTGAAGCTTTCTTT.

Points on this clonotype: It may be a read error: a sequence one base away is much more abundant. This chain uses TRBV3-1 with TRBJ1-1, with a tentative D call TRBD1 (5 bases). CDR1 is LGHDT, CDR2 YNNKEL, per germline (reference sequence). This CDR3 has 13 residues. CDR3 sequence reads: CASSRVGGTEPFF. In nucleotides, the CDR3 is TGTGCCAGCAGCCGCGTTGGGGGGACTGAACCTTTCTTT.

V gene TRBV27 combines with J gene TRBJ2-3; 7 bases are shared with TRBD2. The CDR3 extends over 16 amino acids. The germline CDR1 and CDR2 sequences are MNHEY and SMNVEV (reference sequence). The DNA for the CDR3 is TGTGGCAGAAGTTTATTTAGCGGGTCCCGGGGAAATACGCAGTATTTT. Protein sequence: CGRSLFSGSRGNTQYF.